This T cell receptor (beta chain) was obtained from a study of blood T cell repertoires in COVID-19. Turning to the study itself: There were acute and convalescent COVID-19 samples, and they came from the United States, Italy and Spain.

Trimming took 1 base from V and 3 from J; bases not matched to a gene: 2. Germline assignment: CDR1 LGHNA and CDR2 YSLEER. This CDR3 region has 16 residues. Here immunoSEQ multiplex PCR was the method, and the copy in TCRdb shows in-frame clones only, minus some. The sample has 90,000 to 110,000 clones; approximately 82% are singletons. Sequencing used peripheral blood. V gene TRBV4-3 combines with J gene TRBJ2-3; TRBD2 matches 12 bases. The receptor's source is a woman aged 80 or over with acute or convalescent COVID-19. For the CDR3, the DNA is TGCGCCAGCAGCCAAGGTACTAGCGGGAGGACAGATACGCAGTATTTT. Residues: CASSQGTSGRTDTQYF.